The clone carrying this TCR beta chain was counted between two and nine times. This entry comes from a study of OX40 agonist ivuxolimab in advanced cancers. Study summary: The treatment was a fully human IgG2 OX40 agonist, ivuxolimab.

Germline V lookup: CDR1 SGHRS, CDR2 YFSETQ. Trimming removed 0 bases from V and 0 bases from J; junction bases left unmatched: 6. This CDR3 is built from 16 residues. TCRdb's copy holds only in-frame clones and misses some; the assay was immunoSEQ multiplex PCR. The repertoire holds over 55,000 clones, with about nine tenths as singletons. The V gene is TRBV5-1, the J gene TRBJ2-7; 7 bases fit TRBD1. The sequenced sample was CD4+ or CD8+ T cells sorted from blood, obtained in a trial of the OX40 agonist ivuxolimab. The TCR sequence derives from an adult with an advanced solid tumor such as melanoma, head and neck, liver or kidney cancer. The CDR3 loop reads CASSLGGTVASYEQYF. Here the CDR3 DNA reads TGCGCCAGCAGCTTGGGTGGGACAGTCGCCTCCTACGAGCAGTACTTC.